This is a list of T cell receptor beta chains from one sample in a study of low-dose radiotherapy and immunotherapy resistance in tumors. TCRdb fed the reads into MiXCR, producing one record per CDR3 protein. Among tens of thousands of distinct CDR3 sequences listed, 20% to 25% were seen once. This material consisted of PBMCs, taken after low-dose radiotherapy plus immunotherapy. All receptors derive from a female donor with ovarian cancer. Each CDR3 is given with its conserved first and last residue. D genes are given only for firm matches. Clone size is not always given. Where it is, it says once, few, many or a class for expanded clones.

d_call clone_size j_call v_call cdr3_length cdr3_aa cdr3_nt
. many TRBJ1-1 TRBV6-6 12 CASSPGLTEAFF TGTGCCAGCAGTCCAGGGTTGACTGAAGCTTTCTTT
. . TRBJ2-1 TRBV11-2 16 CASSLDPSLSYNEQFF TGTGCCAGCAGCTTAGATCCTAGCCTCTCCTACAATGAGCAGTTCTTC
TRBD2 many TRBJ2-7 TRBV7-2 18 CASSLTRTSGVRIYEQYF TGTGCCAGCAGCTTAACCCGAACTAGCGGGGTCCGGATCTACGAGCAGTACTTC
. many TRBJ2-7 TRBV11-2 14 CASSLYPSSYEQYF TGTGCCAGCAGCTTGTACCCCTCCTCCTACGAGCAGTACTTC
TRBD2 . TRBJ2-7 TRBV4-1 15 CASSQGSGERYEQYF TGCGCCAGCAGCCAAGGAAGCGGGGAGCGCTACGAGCAGTACTTC
. many TRBJ1-1 TRBV4-3 16 CASSQDTRAGYTEAFF TGCGCCAGCAGCCAAGATACGAGGGCGGGGTACACTGAAGCTTTCTTT
. . TRBJ1-5 TRBV20-1 12 CSARSQNQPQHF TGCAGTGCTAGAAGCCAAAATCAGCCCCAGCATTTT
TRBD1 . TRBJ2-7 TRBV4-3 16 CASSQHAGQGSYEQYF TGCGCCAGCAGCCAACATGCGGGACAGGGGAGCTACGAGCAGTACTTC
. many TRBJ2-2 TRBV27 15 CASSLFSSNTGELFF TGTGCCAGCAGTTTATTTTCCAGTAACACCGGGGAGCTGTTTTTT
. many TRBJ2-5 TRBV5-1 14 CASSLEGVQETQYF TGCGCCAGCAGCTTGGAAGGGGTCCAAGAGACCCAGTACTTC